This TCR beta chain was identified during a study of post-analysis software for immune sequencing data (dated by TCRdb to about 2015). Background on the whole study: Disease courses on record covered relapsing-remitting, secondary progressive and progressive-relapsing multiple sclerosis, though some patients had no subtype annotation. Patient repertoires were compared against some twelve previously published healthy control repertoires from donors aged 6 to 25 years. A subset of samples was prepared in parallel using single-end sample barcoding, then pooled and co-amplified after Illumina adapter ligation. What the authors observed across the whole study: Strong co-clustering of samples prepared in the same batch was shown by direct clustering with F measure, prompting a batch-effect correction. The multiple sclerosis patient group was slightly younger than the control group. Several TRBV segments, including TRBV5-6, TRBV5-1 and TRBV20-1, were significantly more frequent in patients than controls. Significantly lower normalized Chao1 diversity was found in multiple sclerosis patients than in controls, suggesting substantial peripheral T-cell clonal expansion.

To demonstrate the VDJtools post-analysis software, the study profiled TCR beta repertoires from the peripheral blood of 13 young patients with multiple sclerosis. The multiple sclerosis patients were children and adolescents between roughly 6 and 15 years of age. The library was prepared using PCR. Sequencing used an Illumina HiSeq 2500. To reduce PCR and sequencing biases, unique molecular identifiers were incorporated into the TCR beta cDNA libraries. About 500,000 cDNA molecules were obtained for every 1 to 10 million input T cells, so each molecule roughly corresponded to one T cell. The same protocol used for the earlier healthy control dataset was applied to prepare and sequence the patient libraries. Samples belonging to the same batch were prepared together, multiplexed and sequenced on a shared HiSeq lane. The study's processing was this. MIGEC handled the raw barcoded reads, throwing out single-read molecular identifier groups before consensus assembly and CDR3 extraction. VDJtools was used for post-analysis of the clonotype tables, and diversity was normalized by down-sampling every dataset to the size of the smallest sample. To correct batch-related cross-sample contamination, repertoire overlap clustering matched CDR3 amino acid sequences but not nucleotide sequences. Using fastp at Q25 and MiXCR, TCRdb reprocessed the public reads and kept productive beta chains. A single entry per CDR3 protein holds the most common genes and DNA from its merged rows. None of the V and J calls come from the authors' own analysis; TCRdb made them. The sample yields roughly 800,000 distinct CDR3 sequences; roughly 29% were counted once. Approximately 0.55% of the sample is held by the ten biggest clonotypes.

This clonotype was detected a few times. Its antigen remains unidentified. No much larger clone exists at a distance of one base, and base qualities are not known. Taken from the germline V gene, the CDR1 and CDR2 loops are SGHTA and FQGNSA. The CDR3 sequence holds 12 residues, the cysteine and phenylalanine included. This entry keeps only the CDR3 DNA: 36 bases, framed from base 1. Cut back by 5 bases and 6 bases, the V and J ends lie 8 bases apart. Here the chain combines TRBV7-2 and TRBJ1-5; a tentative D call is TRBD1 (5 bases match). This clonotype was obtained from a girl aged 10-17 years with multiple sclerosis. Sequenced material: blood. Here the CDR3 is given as CASSPRGQPQHF. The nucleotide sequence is TGTGCCAGCAGCCCAAGGGGTCAGCCCCAGCATTTT. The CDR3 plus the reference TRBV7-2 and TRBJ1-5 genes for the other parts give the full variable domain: GAGVSQSPSNKVTEKGKDVELRCDPISGHTALYWYRQSLGQGLEFLIYFQGNSAPDKSGLPSDRFSAERTGGSVSTLTIQRTQQEDSAVYLCASSPRGQPQHFGDGTRLSIL.